In this sample, the clone carrying this T cell receptor beta chain turned up many times. No antigen is known for it. This entry is derived from a study of T cells in Graves' hyperthyroidism and ophthalmopathy. Study observations and caveats: Appearing also in blood were most of the thyroid clonotypes expanded above 0.001. Median prediction lead before ophthalmopathy onset was six to eight months with the model.

The germline V gene has CDR1 MNHNY and CDR2 SVGAGI (reference sequence). The CDR3 has 17 residues. Unmatched junction bases numbered 8, after V lost 2 bases and J lost 3 bases. Those patients with uncontrolled infection, other autoimmune disease, pregnancy or lactation were excluded. Every diagnosis used clinical symptoms, serum thyroxine and TRAb, thyroid ultrasound and orbital computed tomography. Researchers took RNA transcripts and amplified the TCR beta CDR3 regions from them. A first-round RT-PCR of the TCR CDR3 used the HTBI primer set. TCRdb ran MiXCR on the multiplex PCR reads and lists one entry per CDR3 protein. The data contain more than 300,000 distinct CDR3 sequences, about a sixth of them singletons.

Material for sequencing was blood. This chain connects TRBV6-6 to TRBJ2-4; 9 bases match TRBD1. The receptor was isolated from a woman in her thirties with Graves' hyperthyroidism that later progressed to Graves' ophthalmopathy. CDR3 DNA sequence: TGTGCCAGCAGTTACGGAAACAGGGGGCGCGGCAAAAACATTCAGTACTTC. The encoded protein is CASSYGNRGRGKNIQYF.